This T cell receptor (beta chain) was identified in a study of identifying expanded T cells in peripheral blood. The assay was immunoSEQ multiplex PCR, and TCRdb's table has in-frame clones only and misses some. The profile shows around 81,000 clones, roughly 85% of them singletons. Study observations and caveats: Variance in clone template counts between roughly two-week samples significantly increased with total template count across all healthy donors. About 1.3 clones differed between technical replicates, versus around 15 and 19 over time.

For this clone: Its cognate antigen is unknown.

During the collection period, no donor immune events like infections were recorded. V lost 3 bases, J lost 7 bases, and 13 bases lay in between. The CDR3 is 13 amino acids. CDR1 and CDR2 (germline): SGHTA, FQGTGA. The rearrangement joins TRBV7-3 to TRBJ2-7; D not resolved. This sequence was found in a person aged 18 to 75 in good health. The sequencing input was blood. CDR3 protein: CASSLTENLEQYF. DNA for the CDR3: TGTGCCAGCAGCTTGACCGAAAATCTGGAGCAGTACTTC.